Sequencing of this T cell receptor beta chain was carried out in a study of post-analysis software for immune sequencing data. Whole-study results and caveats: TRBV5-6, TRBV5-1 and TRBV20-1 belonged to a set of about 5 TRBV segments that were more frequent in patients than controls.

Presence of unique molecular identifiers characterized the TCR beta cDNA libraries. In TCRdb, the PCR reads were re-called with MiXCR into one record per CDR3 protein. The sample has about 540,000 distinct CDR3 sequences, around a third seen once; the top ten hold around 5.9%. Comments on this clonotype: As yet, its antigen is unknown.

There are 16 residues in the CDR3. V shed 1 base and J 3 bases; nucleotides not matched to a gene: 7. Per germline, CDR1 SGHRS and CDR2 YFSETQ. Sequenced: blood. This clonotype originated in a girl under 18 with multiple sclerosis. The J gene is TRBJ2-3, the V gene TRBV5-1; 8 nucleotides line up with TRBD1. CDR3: CASSLRQGAWTDTQYF. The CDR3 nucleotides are TGCGCCAGCAGCTTGCGGCAGGGGGCATGGACAGATACGCAGTATTTT.